This is a list of T cell receptor beta chains from one sample in a study of T cells after yellow fever vaccination. TCRdb itself ran the 5' RACE reads through MiXCR, one entry per CDR3 protein. The table lists 620,000 or so distinct CDR3 sequences, 17% of them singletons. The input for sequencing was PBMCs, taken roughly 5 days after the first yellow fever vaccination. These receptors were obtained from a man between 18 and 35 years old who received the YFV17D yellow fever vaccine. Each CDR3 is given with its conserved first and last residue. The order of the fields is clone size, J gene, V gene, D gene, CDR3 protein, CDR3 DNA. The D gene is left open where the match is weak. Some rows have no size entry. The others give once, few or many, or a class for an expanded clone.

abundance: NA
j_gene: TRBJ2-2
v_gene: TRBV20-1
d_gene: TRBD1
CDR3aa: CCARGPGTANTGELFF
CDR3nt: TGCTGTGCTAGAGGCCCCGGGACAGCGAACACCGGGGAGCTGTTTTTT

abundance: NA
j_gene: TRBJ2-7
v_gene: TRBV20-1
d_gene: TRBD2
CDR3aa: CSARPRTSGGQPYEQYF
CDR3nt: TGCAGTGCTAGACCTCGGACTAGCGGGGGGCAGCCCTACGAGCAGTACTTC

abundance: few
j_gene: TRBJ2-7
v_gene: TRBV12-3/TRBV12-4
d_gene: NA
CDR3aa: CASSSGGASSYEQYF
CDR3nt: TGTGCCAGCAGTTCCGGGGGTGCCAGCTCCTACGAGCAGTACTTC

abundance: NA
j_gene: TRBJ2-7
v_gene: TRBV4-1
d_gene: NA
CDR3aa: CASSQIARQRVEQYF
CDR3nt: TGCGCCAGCAGCCAAATTGCTAGGCAGCGGGTCGAGCAGTACTTC

abundance: few
j_gene: TRBJ1-4
v_gene: TRBV4-3
d_gene: TRBD1
CDR3aa: CASSQRGTGDEKLFF
CDR3nt: TGCGCCAGCAGCCAACGCGGGACAGGTGATGAAAAACTGTTTTTT

abundance: NA
j_gene: TRBJ1-1
v_gene: TRBV19
d_gene: NA
CDR3aa: CASSIGAGEAFF
CDR3nt: TGTGCCAGTAGTATAGGGGCAGGGGAAGCTTTCTTT

abundance: NA
j_gene: TRBJ2-5
v_gene: TRBV9
d_gene: NA
CDR3aa: CASSVGTFQETQYF
CDR3nt: TGTGCCAGCAGCGTAGGAACATTCCAAGAGACCCAGTACTTC

abundance: NA
j_gene: TRBJ2-7
v_gene: TRBV6-2/TRBV6-3
d_gene: TRBD2
CDR3aa: CASSVPTSGVLSYEQYF
CDR3nt: TGTGCCAGCAGCGTCCCGACTAGCGGGGTGCTCTCCTACGAGCAGTACTTC

abundance: NA
j_gene: TRBJ2-3
v_gene: TRBV7-8
d_gene: NA
CDR3aa: CASSSTTYTDTQYF
CDR3nt: TGTGCCAGCAGCTCTACCACGTACACAGATACGCAGTATTTT

abundance: NA
j_gene: TRBJ2-1
v_gene: TRBV27
d_gene: NA
CDR3aa: CAISLLGYEQFF
CDR3nt: TGTGCCATCAGTTTACTCGGATATGAGCAGTTCTTC

abundance: few
j_gene: TRBJ1-1
v_gene: TRBV12-5
d_gene: TRBD1
CDR3aa: CASGPRDRGYTEAFF
CDR3nt: TGTGCTAGTGGACCCCGGGACAGGGGTTATACTGAAGCTTTCTTT

abundance: few
j_gene: TRBJ2-3
v_gene: TRBV12-3/TRBV12-4
d_gene: TRBD1
CDR3aa: CASSLTGGADTQYF
CDR3nt: TGTGCCAGCAGTCTGACAGGGGGCGCGGATACGCAGTATTTT

abundance: few
j_gene: TRBJ1-1
v_gene: TRBV2
d_gene: NA
CDR3aa: CASTFEGNTEAFF
CDR3nt: TGTGCCAGCACCTTTGAGGGGAACACTGAAGCTTTCTTT

abundance: few
j_gene: TRBJ2-3
v_gene: TRBV4-1
d_gene: TRBD2
CDR3aa: CASSQGPGGGYTDTQYF
CDR3nt: TGCGCCAGCAGCCAAGGGCCTGGCGGGGGGTACACAGATACGCAGTATTTT

abundance: NA
j_gene: TRBJ2-7
v_gene: TRBV5-4
d_gene: NA
CDR3aa: CASSLDLRSDEQYF
CDR3nt: TGTGCCAGCAGCTTGGATCTCAGGTCTGACGAGCAGTACTTC

abundance: NA
j_gene: TRBJ2-5
v_gene: TRBV18
d_gene: TRBD2
CDR3aa: CASSPWTSPETQYF
CDR3nt: TGTGCCAGCTCACCTTGGACTAGCCCTGAGACCCAGTACTTC

abundance: few
j_gene: TRBJ1-6
v_gene: TRBV6-2/TRBV6-3
d_gene: NA
CDR3aa: CASGRGTDSPLHF
CDR3nt: TGTGCCAGCGGCAGGGGCACGGATTCACCCCTCCACTTT

abundance: NA
j_gene: TRBJ2-3
v_gene: TRBV4-3
d_gene: TRBD2
CDR3aa: CASSQVLTSGGTDTQYF
CDR3nt: TGCGCCAGCAGCCAAGTCTTGACTAGCGGGGGGACAGATACGCAGTATTTT

abundance: NA
j_gene: TRBJ2-3
v_gene: TRBV27
d_gene: TRBD2
CDR3aa: CASSPLAAGGTDTQYF
CDR3nt: TGTGCCAGCAGTCCCCTGGCCGCGGGGGGAACAGATACGCAGTATTTT

abundance: NA
j_gene: TRBJ2-5
v_gene: TRBV4-3
d_gene: NA
CDR3aa: CASSQGTEVQETQYF
CDR3nt: TGCGCCAGCAGCCAAGGGACCGAAGTTCAAGAGACCCAGTACTTC

abundance: few
j_gene: TRBJ2-3
v_gene: TRBV2
d_gene: NA
CDR3aa: CARAAMTDHTQYF
CDR3nt: TGTGCCAGGGCTGCTATGACAGACCATACGCAGTATTTT

abundance: few
j_gene: TRBJ2-3
v_gene: TRBV24-1
d_gene: TRBD2
CDR3aa: CATSDFGSGRTDTQYF
CDR3nt: TGTGCCACCAGTGATTTCGGTAGCGGGCGCACAGATACGCAGTATTTT

abundance: few
j_gene: TRBJ2-7
v_gene: TRBV4-1
d_gene: NA
CDR3aa: CASSQEGASSYEQYF
CDR3nt: TGCGCCAGCAGCCAAGAGGGTGCGAGCTCCTACGAGCAGTACTTC

abundance: NA
j_gene: TRBJ2-3
v_gene: TRBV20-1
d_gene: NA
CDR3aa: CSASRGAPDTQYF
CDR3nt: TGCAGTGCTAGCCGGGGGGCCCCAGATACGCAGTATTTT

abundance: NA
j_gene: TRBJ1-2
v_gene: TRBV7-2
d_gene: NA
CDR3aa: CASSFNREDYGYTF
CDR3nt: TGTGCCAGCAGCTTCAACCGGGAGGACTATGGCTACACCTTC

abundance: NA
j_gene: TRBJ2-5
v_gene: TRBV20-1
d_gene: TRBD1
CDR3aa: CSASGQGETQYF
CDR3nt: TGCAGTGCTAGCGGACAGGGCGAGACCCAGTACTTC

abundance: few
j_gene: TRBJ1-5
v_gene: TRBV6-2/TRBV6-3
d_gene: TRBD1
CDR3aa: CASTPDRSQPQHF
CDR3nt: TGTGCCAGCACTCCGGACAGGTCTCAGCCCCAGCATTTT

abundance: few
j_gene: TRBJ1-2
v_gene: TRBV6-2/TRBV6-3
d_gene: NA
CDR3aa: CASASHTTQLF
CDR3nt: TGTGCCAGCGCGAGCCACACCACTCAGTTATTC

abundance: NA
j_gene: TRBJ1-1
v_gene: TRBV20-1
d_gene: TRBD1
CDR3aa: CSAWTGLDTEAFF
CDR3nt: TGCAGTGCTTGGACAGGGCTGGACACTGAAGCTTTCTTT

abundance: many
j_gene: TRBJ1-1
v_gene: TRBV6-2/TRBV6-3
d_gene: NA
CDR3aa: CASSYYTRRVNTEAFF
CDR3nt: TGTGCCAGCAGTTACTACACCCGACGGGTGAACACTGAAGCTTTCTTT

abundance: NA
j_gene: TRBJ2-2
v_gene: TRBV25-1
d_gene: NA
CDR3aa: CASSDPTRSTGELFF
CDR3nt: TGTGCCAGCAGTGATCCCACCAGGTCCACCGGGGAGCTGTTTTTT

abundance: many
j_gene: TRBJ2-3
v_gene: TRBV12-3/TRBV12-4
d_gene: TRBD2
CDR3aa: CASSAGLAGTDTQYF
CDR3nt: TGTGCCAGCAGCGCGGGACTAGCGGGGACAGATACGCAGTATTTT